This entry lists 29 T cell receptor beta chains sequenced from one sample in a study of metastatic and nonmetastatic thyroid tumors. No treatment of any kind had been given to any patient before thyroid surgery. TCRdb used MiXCR to call clones anew from the PCR reads. The sample contains about 93,000 clones, 8% to 9.5% of which appear only once. The sequenced sample consisted of blood. The receptors derive from a female donor with papillary thyroid cancer or a benign thyroid nodule (not recorded which). Some clones in this sample may be carry-over from other donors' samples.

This clone was counted ten times or more. This chain uses TRBV20-1 with TRBJ1-4, with TRBD1 as a possible D gene (6 bases). This CDR3 has 16 residues. Trimming shortened V by 4 bases and J by 7 bases, and 22 bases separated the two germline ends. The germline gives CDR1 DFQATT, CDR2 SNEGSKA (reference sequence). CDR3 amino acids: CSANPLTGNGGEKLFF. CDR3 coding DNA: TGCAGTGCTAATCCTTTAACAGGGAACGGAGGTGAAAAACTGTTTTTT.

This clone was observed many times. This rearrangement joins TRBV27 to TRBJ2-7, with unresolved D. The CDR3 is 12 amino acids. The V and J ends lost 4 bases and 4 bases respectively, with 8 bases between them. Germline CDR1 reads MNHEY; CDR2 reads SMNVEV (reference sequence). The CDR3: CASSSRLYEQYF. In nucleotides, the CDR3 is TGTGCCAGCAGTTCCCGCCTGTACGAGCAGTACTTC.

This clone has at least ten counts. CDR3 protein: CASSLAQGGARGYTF. CDR3 DNA: TGTGCCAGCAGCTTAGCGCAGGGAGGGGCACGGGGCTACACCTTC. V gene TRBV7-2 combines with J gene TRBJ1-2; D may be TRBD1 (5 bases). The germline gives CDR1 SGHTA, CDR2 FQGNSA. This CDR3 has 15 amino acids. With 0 bases removed from V and 8 bases from J, the gap between germline ends came to 16 bases.

The chain links TRBV3-1 to TRBJ2-7; D possibly corresponds to TRBD2 (5 bases). Trimming removed 7 bases from V and 6 bases from J, with 31 bases in between. Germline-derived CDR1 and CDR2 are LGHDT and YNNKEL (reference sequence). The CDR3 totals 18 residues. For the CDR3, the DNA is TGTGCCAGCATGCAAGATTTTGGTCTTTCGGGGATAGGAGGCGAGCAGTACTTC. Protein product: CASMQDFGLSGIGGEQYF.

This clone showed up many times. CDR3 in amino acids: CASSLRSGGTNEQFF. The CDR3 coding sequence is TGCGCCAGCAGCCTCCGTAGCGGGGGAACTAATGAGCAGTTCTTC. The chain has TRBV5-1 and TRBJ2-1, with TRBD2 matching over 9 bases. CDR1 and CDR2 (germline): SGHRS, YFSETQ. The CDR3 covers 15 residues. With V trimmed by 4 bases and J by 7 bases, 9 bases remained unmatched.

This clone was found a few times. The chain uses TRBV12-3 or TRBV12-4 and TRBJ1-2; a weak D match, TRBD1 (6 bases). The CDR3 contains 12 residues. V was shortened by 10 bases and J by 2 bases, with 11 bases between the two germline ends. The CDR3 loop reads CATAQGNYGYTF. DNA of the CDR3: TGTGCCACCGCGCAGGGGAACTATGGCTACACCTTC.

This chain links TRBV13 with TRBJ2-7, with D possibly being TRBD2 (7 bases). Trimming stripped 4 bases from V and 0 bases from J, with 16 bases between. Per the germline V gene, CDR1 is PRHDT and CDR2 is FYEKMQ (reference sequence). The CDR3 length is 16 residues. The CDR3 loop reads CASSSRRGAGSYEQYF. CDR3 sequence (DNA): TGTGCCAGCAGCTCTCGCCGGGGGGCCGGCTCCTACGAGCAGTACTTC.

There are many counts of this clone. The genes are TRBV2 and TRBJ1-5; tentative D call: TRBD1 (5 bases). V lost 3 bases, J lost 0 bases, and 9 bases lay in between. Germline CDR1 reads SNHLY; CDR2 reads FYNNEI. The CDR3 is 15 amino acids. In DNA, the CDR3 is TGTGCCAGCAGTGAGAGGGGATATAGCAATCAGCCCCAGCATTTT. Residues: CASSERGYSNQPQHF. The entire variable domain, with the rest obtained from reference TRBV2 and TRBJ1-5, is as follows: EPEVTQTPSHQVTQMGQEVILRCVPISNHLYFYWYRQILGQKVEFLVSFYNNEISEKSEIFDDQFSVERPDGSNFTLKIRSTKLEDSAMYFCASSERGYSNQPQHFGDGTRLSIL.

This clone showed up just a few times. The chain is built from TRBV5-1 and TRBJ2-7; possible D gene TRBD1, 6 bases. V gave up 7 bases and J gave up 4 bases, with 18 bases separating them. CDR3 length: 14 residues. Germline CDR1 and CDR2: SGHRS and YFSETQ. CDR3 bases: TGCGCCAGCTCTTGGGGGCCCGCGTTATACGAGCAGTACTTC. Protein sequence: CASSWGPALYEQYF.

This clone has ten or more counts. J is TRBJ2-5 and V is TRBV20-1, with TRBD2 as a possible D gene (5 bases). Germline V lookup: CDR1 DFQATT, CDR2 SNEGSKA (reference sequence). Trimming stripped 7 bases from V and 5 bases from J, with 17 bases between. The CDR3 totals 13 residues. CDR3 loop: CSVYRGSGETQYF. As DNA, the CDR3 is TGCAGTGTCTACCGAGGGTCTGGGGAGACCCAGTACTTC.

This clone was found many times. The V gene is TRBV7-2, the J gene TRBJ2-7; possible D gene TRBD1, 5 bases. V dropped 4 bases and J dropped 6 bases, with 16 bases sitting between them. The CDR3 is 14 amino acids. Germline CDR1 is SGHTA and CDR2 is FQGNSA. The CDR3 nucleotides are TGTGCCAGCAGCTCCCAAGAAGGGGCTTTCGAGCAGTACTTC. Translation: CASSSQEGAFEQYF.

The chain couples TRBV19 to TRBJ2-7; possible D gene TRBD1, 6 bases. Trimming stripped 3 bases from V and 2 bases from J, with 14 bases between. The length of the CDR3 is 15 residues. Germline V gene lookup returns CDR1 LNHDA and CDR2 SQIVND (reference sequence). In DNA, the CDR3 is TGTGCCAGTAGTATCCCAGTCCAGGGGACCTACGAGCAGTACTTC. Its protein is CASSIPVQGTYEQYF. The variable domain in full, with the rest retrieved from reference TRBV19 and TRBJ2-7, is DGGITQSPKYLFRKEGQNVTLSCEQNLNHDAMYWYRQDPGQGLRLIYYSQIVNDFQKGDIAEGYSVSREKKESFPLTVTSAQKNPTAFYLCASSIPVQGTYEQYFGPGTRLTVT.

As for this clone: This may arise from a read error, as a much more abundant clone is one base away. The CDR3 region has the DNA TGTGCCAGCAGCTTAGATTGCGAGACCCAGTACTTC. This translates into CASSLDCETQYF. The chain combines TRBV7-3 with TRBJ2-5; D remains ambiguous. The CDR3 sequence is 12 residues long. The V gene lost 2 bases and the J gene lost 5 bases, with 6 bases spanning the gap. Germline-derived CDR1 and CDR2 are SGHTA and FQGTGA.

This clone was observed many times. The rearrangement uses TRBV10-3 and TRBJ2-7; D unclear. Per germline, CDR1 ENHRY and CDR2 SYGVKD. The V end lost 11 bases, the J end lost 4 bases, and 12 bases lay between the germline ends. CDR3 length equals 11 residues. The CDR3 region has the DNA TGTGCCTCTGGGCTCAATTACGAGCAGTACTTC. This encodes CASGLNYEQYF.

This clone was counted between two and nine times. This clone may be a read error of a much larger clone one base away. This chain links TRBV15 with TRBJ1-5; no clear D gene. The CDR3 spans 15 residues. Germline CDR1 reads LNHNV; CDR2 reads YYDKDF (reference sequence). Between the trimmed V and J ends, which lost 0 bases and 1 base, there was a span of 7 bases. The CDR3, as DNA: TGTGCCACCAGCAGAGATAAGGGAAGCAATCAGCCCCAGCATTTT. Residues: CATSRDKGSNQPQHF.

This clone has ten or more counts. The chain has TRBV7-9 and TRBJ2-3, with D unclear. V was trimmed by 1 base and J by 0 bases, leaving 8 bases between them. In germline, CDR1 is SEHNR, CDR2 FQNEAQ (reference sequence). The CDR3 runs 15 residues. The CDR3 region is CASSLGVTSTDTQYF. The CDR3 region has the DNA TGTGCCAGCAGCTTAGGGGTGACTAGCACAGATACGCAGTATTTT.

Ten or more counts support this clone. CDR3 in DNA: TGTGCCTGGAGTAACGACCGGGTACGGTACGAGCAGTACTTC. It is translated as CAWSNDRVRYEQYF. The rearrangement joins TRBV30 to TRBJ2-7; D unresolved. V was clipped by 2 bases and J by 4 bases, with 15 bases between them. The germline CDR1 and CDR2 sequences are GTSNPN and SVGIG (reference sequence). This CDR3 has 14 amino acids.

This clone is medium-sized within its sample. The chain recombines TRBV6-4 with TRBJ2-5; 12 bases map to TRBD2. V was clipped by 4 bases and J by 2 bases; unmatched bases: 2. Looked up from germline, CDR1 is MRHNA and CDR2 is SNTAGT. The CDR3 loop spans 15 amino acids. The CDR3: CASSVTSGGQETQYF. In DNA form, the CDR3 reads TGTGCCAGCAGTGTGACTAGCGGGGGACAAGAGACCCAGTACTTC.

This clone appeared a few times. This same CDR3 is encoded by further DNA sequences in the sample. V gene TRBV12-3 or TRBV12-4 combines with J gene TRBJ2-6, with 10 bases aligning to TRBD2. V shed 4 bases and J 2 bases; nucleotides not matched to a gene: 5. CDR3 length equals 17 residues. The CDR3 region has the DNA TGTGCCAGCAGTTCGCGAACTAGCGGGGCTGGGGCCAACGTCCTGACTTTC. Encoded protein: CASSSRTSGAGANVLTF.

There are many counts of this clone. A junction boundary mismatches the germline segment, possibly from a read error. V and J are TRBV25-1 and TRBJ2-5, with 13 bases aligning to TRBD2. Looked up from germline, CDR1 is MGHDK and CDR2 is SYGVNS. CDR3 length: 17 amino acids. The DNA for the CDR3 is TGTGCCGGCAGTGGAAGGGGACTAGCGGGGCCGGGAGAGACCCAGTACTTC. It yields the protein CAGSGRGLAGPGETQYF.

This clone was seen at least ten times. V gene TRBV6-5 combines with J gene TRBJ1-1, with a possible D match to TRBD1 (6 bases). V lost 1 base and J lost 5, with 11 bases in between. The CDR3 contains 14 residues. The V gene's germline CDR1 is MNHEY and CDR2 SVGAGI. For the CDR3, the DNA is TGTGCCAGCAGTTACTTGGGACAACGAACTGAAGCTTTCTTT. Amino acid sequence: CASSYLGQRTEAFF.

A remark on this clone: Since a much larger clone is just one base distant, this may be a read error. The genes are TRBV28 and TRBJ2-7, with 8 bases aligning to TRBD2. From germline, CDR1 is MDHEN and CDR2 SYDVKM. The length of the CDR3 is 14 residues. The CDR3 sequence: CASRLADSSYDQYF. Written as DNA, the CDR3 is TGTGCCAGCAGACTAGCGGATTCCTCCTACGATCAGTACTTC.

This clone was seen at least ten times. The rearrangement joins TRBV18 to TRBJ2-1, with 7 bases that match TRBD2. CDR1 is KGHSH and CDR2 is LQKENI in the germline V gene. The CDR3 loop spans 17 amino acids. J gave up 0 bases and V 3 bases, and 8 bases lay outside the gene matches. As DNA, the CDR3 is TGTGCCAGCTCACCGCGGCTAGCGGCCAGCTCCTACAATGAGCAGTTCTTC. This translates into CASSPRLAASSYNEQFF. Together with reference TRBV18 and TRBJ2-1, the CDR3 gives the full variable domain: NAGVMQNPRHLVRRRGQEARLRCSPMKGHSHVYWYRQLPEEGLKFMVYLQKENIIDESGMPKERFSAEFPKEGPSILRIQQVVRGDSAAYFCASSPRLAASSYNEQFFGPGTRLTVL.

This clone was observed at least ten times. The gene calls are TRBV4-1 and TRBJ1-4; D may be TRBD1 (5 bases). This CDR3 has 16 residues. Germline V gene sequence: CDR1 MGHRA, CDR2 YSYEKL. The V end lost 0 bases, the J end lost 4 bases, and 12 bases lay between the germline ends. The CDR3 sequence: CASSQDSDSLNEKLFF. CDR3 bases: TGCGCCAGCAGCCAAGACAGCGACAGCCTTAATGAAAAACTGTTTTTT.

The chain uses TRBV6-5 and TRBJ2-1; possibly TRBD1 for D (5 bases). Trimming shortened V by 6 bases and J by 4 bases, and 25 bases separated the two germline ends. Germline V gene data show CDR1 as MNHEY and CDR2 as SVGAGI. This CDR3 contains 18 residues. In nucleotides, the CDR3 is TGTGCCAGCAGACATCGGAACCCGAACCAGGGAATTTACAATGAGCAGTTCTTC. It is translated as CASRHRNPNQGIYNEQFF.

With respect to this clone: A much larger clonotype is one base distant, so this may be a read error. The chain has TRBV2 and TRBJ2-3; TRBD1 is a possible D gene (5 bases). The CDR3 extends over 15 amino acids. The germline V gene encodes CDR1 SNHLY and CDR2 FYNNEI. The V end lost 6 bases, the J end lost 3 bases, and 16 bases lay between the germline ends. The CDR3: CASRGWTCVTDTQYF. In DNA, the CDR3 is TGTGCCAGCAGGGGTTGGACATGCGTTACAGATACGCAGTATTTT.

The genes are TRBV28 and TRBJ2-3, with TRBD2 matching 7 bases. After removal of 0 bases from V and 6 bases from J, the junction contained 0 bases not matched to a gene. Germline V gene sequence: CDR1 MDHEN, CDR2 SYDVKM. This CDR3 has 13 amino acids. The CDR3 DNA follows: TGTGCCAGCAGTTTATGGGGGGGGGATACGCAGTATTTT. Translation gives CASSLWGGDTQYF.

This clone has ten or more counts. The V call is TRBV19, the J call TRBJ2-5, with 7 nucleotides matching TRBD2. Per germline, CDR1 LNHDA and CDR2 SQIVND (reference sequence). The CDR3 runs to 16 residues. The V and J ends lost 5 bases and 2 bases, in that order; junction bases with no gene match: 11. The CDR3 sequence is CASSRNRASGQETQYF. The CDR3 DNA follows: TGTGCCAGTAGTCGGAATAGGGCTAGCGGTCAAGAGACCCAGTACTTC.

This clone has a handful of counts. DNA for the CDR3: TGTGCCAGCAGTGAATCCGAATTCAGGTGGAGCAATCAGCCCCAGCATTTT. Protein product: CASSESEFRWSNQPQHF. The rearrangement links TRBV6-4 to TRBJ1-5, with D uncertain. The CDR3 runs 17 residues. CDR1 and CDR2 (germline): MRHNA, SNTAGT. The ends were cut back, 3 bases at V and 1 base at J, with 16 bases in the middle.